The source of this TCR beta chain is a study of T cell responses to AZD1222 COVID-19 vaccine. Notes on the study in general: Most donors were white British, females outnumbered males, and clonal diversity was possibly underestimated. With dominance at 160-218 and 743-854, vaccine-associated CD4 TCRs spanned spike.

The assay was immunoSEQ multiplex PCR, and TCRdb's table has in-frame clones only and misses some. Of 150,000 to 200,000 clones in the sample, around 87% are singletons; the top ten hold about 3%. The CDR3 is made up of 14 amino acids. Trimming pared 7 bases from V and 0 bases from J, leaving 10 bases between. Germline V gene lookup returns CDR1 SNHLY and CDR2 FYNNEI. With respect to this clone: Its matching antigen is unknown.

This sequence was found in an adult in good health. The V call is TRBV2, the J call TRBJ2-1; weak D call: TRBD1 (6 bases). Here the sequenced sample was peripheral blood, taken on day 0 of AZD1222 vaccination. In DNA, the CDR3 is TGTGCCAGCAAAGGGGACATCTCCTACAATGAGCAGTTCTTC. Its protein is CASKGDISYNEQFF.